The table lists the clone carrying this T cell receptor (beta chain) with a count of one. The antigen remains unidentified. The data originate from a study of T cells in Graves' hyperthyroidism and ophthalmopathy. Study details: Before any treatment, at initial diagnosis, peripheral blood was collected. Study-wide points: Most thyroid clonotypes expanded above 0.001 were also detected in blood. A model of 13 V-J pairs discriminated ophthalmopathy from stable hyperthyroidism.

Germline V lookup: CDR1 SGDLS, CDR2 YYNGEE. CDR3 length: 15 residues. The V gene lost 1 base and the J gene lost 2 bases, with 10 bases spanning the gap. Amplification of TCR beta CDR3 regions used RNA as the template. The HTBI primer set served for first-round RT-PCR of the TCR CDR3. TCRdb re-called the multiplex PCR reads through MiXCR, storing one row per CDR3 protein. The sample has 490,000 or so distinct CDR3 sequences, about 22% seen once. This chain joins TRBV9 and TRBJ2-1; possibly TRBD1 for D (5 bases). The TCR sequence derives from a woman in her sixties or seventies with Graves' ophthalmopathy. Sequenced input: blood. CDR3 sequence reads: CASSVRGFAYNEQFF. The CDR3 DNA follows: TGTGCCAGCAGCGTAAGGGGCTTCGCCTACAATGAGCAGTTCTTC.